These T cell receptor beta chains were read from a single sample in a study of T cells after posttransplantation cyclophosphamide. Data came from immunoSEQ multiplex PCR; TCRdb stores just in-frame clones and leaves some out. The repertoire holds around 47,000 clones, with 94% as singletons. Sequenced sample: PBMCs. These receptors were collected from a woman between 25 and 40 years old in good health and a related stem cell transplant donor. CDR3s include the opening cysteine and the closing phenylalanine or tryptophan. The order of the fields is clone size, D gene, J gene, V gene, CDR3 DNA, CDR3 protein. A D gene is named only where the DNA matches it firmly. Clone size is shown for a subset of rows, as once, few, many or a class of expanded clone.

>once|-|TRBJ1-2|TRBV28
TGTGCCAGCAGTTTATCCTCAACGGGCTATGGCTACACCTTC
CASSLSSTGYGYTF
>once|-|TRBJ2-2|TRBV19
TGTGCCAGTAGCCGATACACGAACACCGGGGAGCTGTTTTTT
CASSRYTNTGELFF
>-|-|TRBJ2-2|TRBV18
TGTGCCAGCTCACCACTGCCAGGAGGCGGGGAGCTGTTTTTT
CASSPLPGGGELFF
>-|-|TRBJ1-2|TRBV15
TGTGCCACCAGCAGAGATCGGTCGAACTCCTATGGCTACACCTTC
CATSRDRSNSYGYTF
>-|-|TRBJ1-2|TRBV10-3
TGTGCCATCAGTGAGTCCGCCCTCCGGGGTCGTGGAGGTCGAGGCTACACCTTC
CAISESALRGRGGRGYTF
>-|-|TRBJ1-1|TRBV19
TGTGCCAGTAGTATAGATTCAGGGGCGGTCACTGAAGCTTTCTTT
CASSIDSGAVTEAFF
>-|TRBD2|TRBJ2-1|TRBV5-1
TGCGCCAGCAGCTTAGGTACCAGCGGGGGTTACAATGAGCAGTTCTTC
CASSLGTSGGYNEQFF
>-|-|TRBJ1-2|TRBV9
TGTGCCAGCAGCGGAAGACAGGATACGAAAGCCGCTAACTATGGCTACACCTTC
CASSGRQDTKAANYGYTF
>-|TRBD2|TRBJ2-3|TRBV18
TGTGCCAGCTCATCAGGACTAGGAAGGACAGATACGCAGTATTTT
CASSSGLGRTDTQYF
>-|TRBD1|TRBJ1-1|TRBV27
TGTGCCAGCACACAAGGGGGCCGTGGCACTGAAGCTTTCTTT
CASTQGGRGTEAFF
>-|-|TRBJ1-6|TRBV27
TGTGCCAGCAGCCTATCCCTGAGCTCCTATAATTCACCCCTCCACTTT
CASSLSLSSYNSPLHF
>-|-|TRBJ1-2|TRBV28
TGTGCCAGCAGTTCCCCCACCAGGGTGATTGGCTACACCTTC
CASSSPTRVIGYTF
>-|-|TRBJ1-5|TRBV30
TGTGCCGGAAACAGGGAGTTCGGTCAGCCCCAGCATTTT
CAGNREFGQPQHF
>-|TRBD1|TRBJ1-1|TRBV4-3
TGCGCCAGCAGCCAAGAAATAAGGGGGCGGAACACTGAAGCTTTCTTT
CASSQEIRGRNTEAFF
>-|-|TRBJ2-3|TRBV19
TGTGCCAGTAACATGGAGGGAGCAGATACGCAGTATTTT
CASNMEGADTQYF
>-|-|TRBJ1-1|TRBV6-4
TGTGCCAGCAGTGACTTCCCCGGGGTCACTGAAGCTTTCTTT
CASSDFPGVTEAFF
>once|-|TRBJ2-1|TRBV10-3
TGTGCCATCACGAGCTCCTACAATGAGCAGTTCTTC
CAITSSYNEQFF
>-|TRBD2|TRBJ2-2|TRBV2
TGTGCCAGCACCGGGACTAGCGGTTCCGGGGAGCTGTTTTTT
CASTGTSGSGELFF
>-|-|TRBJ1-5|TRBV6-1
TGTGCCAGCAGTGTAGGACAGCCAGGGCATTTT
CASSVGQPGHF